The present TCR beta chain was sequenced within a study of identifying expanded T cells in peripheral blood (dated by TCRdb to about 2019). About the full investigation: Four technical replicates, made by sequencing separate aliquots from the same pool of genomic DNA, were compared pairwise. Study-wide conclusions, independent of this receptor: The binomial model flagged about 1.3 differentially abundant clones between technical replicates but 15 to 17 over around two weeks and 19 over approximately four weeks. Across all healthy donors, variance in clone template counts between roughly 2-week samples was found to increase significantly with total template count. The authors expected that biological variance in healthy repertoires might rise further over much longer intervals, such as months to years. Across all healthy-donor time intervals, the beta-binomial model significantly cut both the number of clones called differentially abundant and the false-positive rate.

During the collection period, no immune events, such as infections, were documented for the healthy donors. To calibrate time-dependent variance in a beta-binomial model of T-cell clone differential abundance, blood repertoires from healthy donors were used as a training cohort. The training cohort included around ten healthy donors, of whom 3 were female and 7 were male. Donor ages ranged from about 29 to 70 years, with an average of about 40 years. Whole blood, obtained from a commercial supplier, was collected from each healthy donor at three time points spaced around 2 weeks apart. For immunosequencing, genomic DNA was extracted from whole blood that had not been sorted. The immunoSEQ Assay, which uses bias-controlled multiplex PCR amplification of genomic DNA, was used to profile TCRbeta CDR3 regions. Per the original workflow: The absolute abundance of each unique TCRbeta CDR3 region was quantified after sequences were collapsed and filtered. Differential abundance was assessed using a binomial (Fisher-equivalent) model and a beta-binomial model in which time-dependent variance fitted from healthy donors was added. Any clone with fewer than 5 combined templates was excluded, and a clone was called differentially abundant if its Benjamini-Hochberg FDR was below 0.01. Using the form v = (b*log(k)+a)^2, the beta-binomial variance was modeled as a function of the total template count across the two samples. Entries here come from immuneACCESS through TCRdb and include only in-frame sequences with V and J called. Some clones fail to appear in such tables; in the studies checked, an unresolved V gene covers under half of the shortfall, and the cause of the remainder is unknown. V, J and clone size are taken as reported in that table, and D and trimming were inferred from the DNA itself. The sample yields 55,000 to 60,000 clones; around 90% were counted once. The ten largest clones add up to roughly 3.6% of the sample.

V and J lose 3 bases and 6 bases, and a span of 9 bases separates them. Taken from the germline V gene, the CDR1 and CDR2 loops are LGHNA and YSLEER. The CDR3 numbers 13 residues from cysteine through phenylalanine. The entry retains the CDR3 DNA only, 39 bases that are in frame from base 1. About this clone itself: The target of this receptor is not known. One base away there is no much larger clone; base qualities are not given.

Source material: blood. The receptor comes from a person aged 18-70 years in good health. The chain joins TRBV4-3 to TRBJ1-5, with no reliable assignment of the D segment. The CDR3 here reads CASSHETGQPQHF. Here is the DNA: TGCGCCAGCAGCCATGAGACGGGTCAGCCCCAGCATTTT.